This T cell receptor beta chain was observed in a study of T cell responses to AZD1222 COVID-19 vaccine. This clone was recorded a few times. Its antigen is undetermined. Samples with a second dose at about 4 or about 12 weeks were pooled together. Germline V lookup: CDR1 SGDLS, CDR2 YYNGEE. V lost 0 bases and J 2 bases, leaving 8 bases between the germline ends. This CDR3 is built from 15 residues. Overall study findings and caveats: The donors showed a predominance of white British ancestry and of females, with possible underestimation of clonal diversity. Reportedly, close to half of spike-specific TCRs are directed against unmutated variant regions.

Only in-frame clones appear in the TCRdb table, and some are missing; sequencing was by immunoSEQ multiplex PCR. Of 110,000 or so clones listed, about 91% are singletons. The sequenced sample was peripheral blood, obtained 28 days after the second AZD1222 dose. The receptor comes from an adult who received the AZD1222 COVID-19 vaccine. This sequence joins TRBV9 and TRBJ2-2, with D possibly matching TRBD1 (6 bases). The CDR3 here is CASSVGGLNTGELFF. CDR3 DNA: TGTGCCAGCAGCGTAGGGGGGCTCAACACCGGGGAGCTGTTTTTT.